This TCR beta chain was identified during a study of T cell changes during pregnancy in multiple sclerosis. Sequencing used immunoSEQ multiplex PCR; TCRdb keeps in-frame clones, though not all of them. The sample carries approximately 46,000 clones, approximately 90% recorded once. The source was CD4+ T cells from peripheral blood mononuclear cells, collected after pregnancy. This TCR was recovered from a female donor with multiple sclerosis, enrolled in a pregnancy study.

The CDR3 DNA reads as TGTGCCAGCAGCGCATCAGGGGGGATGAACACTGAAGCTTTCTTT. Its translation: CASSASGGMNTEAFF. V gene TRBV9 combines with J gene TRBJ1-1, with 7 bases aligning to TRBD1. Germline trimming cut 3 bases from V and 0 bases from J; bases unmatched to any gene: 5. In germline, CDR1 is SGDLS, CDR2 YYNGEE. The CDR3 contains 15 residues.